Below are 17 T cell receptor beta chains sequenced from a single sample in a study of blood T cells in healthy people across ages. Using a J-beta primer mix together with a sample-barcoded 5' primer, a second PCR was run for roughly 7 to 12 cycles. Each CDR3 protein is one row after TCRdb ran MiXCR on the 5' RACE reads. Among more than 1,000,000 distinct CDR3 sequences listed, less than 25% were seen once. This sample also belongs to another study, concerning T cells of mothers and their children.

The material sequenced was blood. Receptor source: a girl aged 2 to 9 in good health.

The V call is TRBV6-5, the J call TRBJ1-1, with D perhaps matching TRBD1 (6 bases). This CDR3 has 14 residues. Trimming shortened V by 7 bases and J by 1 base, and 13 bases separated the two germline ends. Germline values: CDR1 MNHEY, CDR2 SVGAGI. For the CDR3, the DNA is TGTGCCAGCAACCTAATGACAGGGAACACTGAAGCTTTCTTT. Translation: CASNLMTGNTEAFF.

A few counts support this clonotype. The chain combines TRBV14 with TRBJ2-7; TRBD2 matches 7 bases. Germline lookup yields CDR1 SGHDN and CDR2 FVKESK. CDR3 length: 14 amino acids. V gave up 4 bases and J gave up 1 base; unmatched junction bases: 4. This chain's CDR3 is CASSPWEGSYEQYF. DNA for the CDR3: TGTGCCAGCAGCCCCTGGGAGGGTTCCTACGAGCAGTACTTC.

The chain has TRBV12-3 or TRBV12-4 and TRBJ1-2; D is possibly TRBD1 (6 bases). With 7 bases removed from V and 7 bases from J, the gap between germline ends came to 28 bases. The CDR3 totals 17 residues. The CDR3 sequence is CASTQRGPDSGGTGYTF. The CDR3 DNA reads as TGTGCCAGCACCCAGAGGGGCCCGGACAGTGGTGGTACTGGCTACACCTTC.

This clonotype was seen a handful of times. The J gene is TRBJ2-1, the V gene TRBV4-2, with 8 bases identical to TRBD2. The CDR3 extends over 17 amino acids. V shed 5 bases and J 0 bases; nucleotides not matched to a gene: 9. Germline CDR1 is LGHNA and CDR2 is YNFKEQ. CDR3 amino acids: CASSTAGGGPSYNEQFF. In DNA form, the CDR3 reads TGTGCCAGCAGCACCGCCGGGGGGGGCCCCTCCTACAATGAGCAGTTCTTC.

CDR3 loop: CATSDPRSYNEQFF. DNA for the CDR3: TGTGCCACCAGTGACCCTCGCTCCTACAATGAGCAGTTCTTC. The chain carries TRBV24-1 and TRBJ2-1; D is uncertain. Germline V gene data show CDR1 as KGHDR and CDR2 as SFDVKD. The CDR3 runs 14 residues. The V end lost 4 bases, the J end lost 0 bases, and 6 bases lay between the germline ends.

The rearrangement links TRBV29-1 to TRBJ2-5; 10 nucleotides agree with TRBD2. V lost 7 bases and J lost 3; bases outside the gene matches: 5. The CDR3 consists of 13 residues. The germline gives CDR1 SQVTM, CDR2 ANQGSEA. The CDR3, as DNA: TGCAGCGGCCAGCTAGCGGGAGAAGAGACCCAGTACTTC. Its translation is CSGQLAGEETQYF. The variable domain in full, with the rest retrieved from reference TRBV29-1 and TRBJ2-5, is SAVISQKPSRDICQRGTSLTIQCQVDSQVTMMFWYRQQPGQSLTLIATANQGSEATYESGFVIDKFPISRPNLTFSTLTVSNMSPEDSSIYLCSGQLAGEETQYFGPGTRLLVL.

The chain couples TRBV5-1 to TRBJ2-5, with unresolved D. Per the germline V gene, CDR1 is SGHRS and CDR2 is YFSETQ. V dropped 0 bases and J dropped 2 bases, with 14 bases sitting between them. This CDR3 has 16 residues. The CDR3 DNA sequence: TGCGCCAGCAGCTTGGGGTTTGATTGGCAACAAGAGACCCAGTACTTC. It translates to CASSLGFDWQQETQYF.

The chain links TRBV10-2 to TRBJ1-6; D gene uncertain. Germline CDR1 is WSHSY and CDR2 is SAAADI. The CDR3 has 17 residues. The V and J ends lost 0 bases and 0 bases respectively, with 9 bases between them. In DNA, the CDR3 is TGCGCCAGCAGTGAGTCGAGAGTCGGCTCCTATAATTCACCCCTCCACTTT. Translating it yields CASSESRVGSYNSPLHF.

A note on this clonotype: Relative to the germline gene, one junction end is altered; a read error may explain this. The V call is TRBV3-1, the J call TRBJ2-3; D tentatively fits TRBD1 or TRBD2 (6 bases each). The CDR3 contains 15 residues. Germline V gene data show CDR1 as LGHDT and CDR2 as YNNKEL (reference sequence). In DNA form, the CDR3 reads TGTGCCAGCAGCCAAGACGGGGGCGGCACAGGTACGCAGTATTTT. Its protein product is CASSQDGGGTGTQYF.

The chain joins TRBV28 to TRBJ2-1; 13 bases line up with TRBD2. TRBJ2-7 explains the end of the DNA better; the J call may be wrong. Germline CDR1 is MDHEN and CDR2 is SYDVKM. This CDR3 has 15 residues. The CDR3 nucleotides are TGTGCCAGCAGTGGAGGGACTAGCGGGAATATCGAGCAGTACTTC. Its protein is CASSGGTSGNIEQYF.

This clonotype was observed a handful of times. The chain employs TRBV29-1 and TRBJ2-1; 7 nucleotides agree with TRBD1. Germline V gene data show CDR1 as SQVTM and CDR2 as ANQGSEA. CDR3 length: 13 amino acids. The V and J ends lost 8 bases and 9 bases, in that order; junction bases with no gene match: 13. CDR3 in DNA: TGCAGCTCTGACGCTGACAGGGCCGGTGAGCAGTTCTTC. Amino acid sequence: CSSDADRAGEQFF.

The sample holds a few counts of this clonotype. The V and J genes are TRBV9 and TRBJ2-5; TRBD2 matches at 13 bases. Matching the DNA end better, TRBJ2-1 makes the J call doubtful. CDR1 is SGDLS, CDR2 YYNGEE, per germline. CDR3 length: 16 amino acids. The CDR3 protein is CASSETGLAGSNEQFF. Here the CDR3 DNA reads TGTGCCAGCAGTGAGACGGGACTAGCGGGGAGCAATGAGCAGTTCTTC.

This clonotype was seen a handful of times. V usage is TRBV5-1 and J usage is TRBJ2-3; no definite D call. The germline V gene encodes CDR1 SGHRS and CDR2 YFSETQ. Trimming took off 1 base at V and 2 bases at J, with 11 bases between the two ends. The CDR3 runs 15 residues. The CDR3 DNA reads TGCGCCAGCAGCTTGTACGGCCTGTCCACAGATACGCAGTATTTT. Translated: CASSLYGLSTDTQYF.

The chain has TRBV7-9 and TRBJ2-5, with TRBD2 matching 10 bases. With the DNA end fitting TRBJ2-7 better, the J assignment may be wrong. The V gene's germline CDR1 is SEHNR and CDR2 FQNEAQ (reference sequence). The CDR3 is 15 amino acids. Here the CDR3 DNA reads TGTGCCAGCAGCGTGGGACTAGCGCACACCTACGAGCAGTACTTC. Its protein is CASSVGLAHTYEQYF.

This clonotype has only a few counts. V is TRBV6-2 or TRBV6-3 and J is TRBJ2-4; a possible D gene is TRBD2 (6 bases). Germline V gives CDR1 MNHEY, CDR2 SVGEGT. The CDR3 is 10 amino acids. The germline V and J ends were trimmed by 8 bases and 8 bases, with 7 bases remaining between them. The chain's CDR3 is CASWGDIQYF. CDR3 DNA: TGTGCCAGCTGGGGGGACATTCAGTACTTC.

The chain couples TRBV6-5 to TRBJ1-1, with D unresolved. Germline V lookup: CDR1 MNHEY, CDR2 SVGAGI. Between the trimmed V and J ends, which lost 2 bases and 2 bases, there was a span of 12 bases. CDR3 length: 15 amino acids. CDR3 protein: CASSYMGVFNTEAFF. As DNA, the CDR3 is TGTGCCAGCAGTTACATGGGCGTTTTTAACACTGAAGCTTTCTTT.

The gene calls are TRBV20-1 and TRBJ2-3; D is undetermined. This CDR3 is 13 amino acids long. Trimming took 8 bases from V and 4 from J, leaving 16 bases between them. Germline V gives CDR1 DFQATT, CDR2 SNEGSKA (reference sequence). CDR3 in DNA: TGCAGTCCACTTTCCACCAACGCAGATACGCAGTATTTT. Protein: CSPLSTNADTQYF.